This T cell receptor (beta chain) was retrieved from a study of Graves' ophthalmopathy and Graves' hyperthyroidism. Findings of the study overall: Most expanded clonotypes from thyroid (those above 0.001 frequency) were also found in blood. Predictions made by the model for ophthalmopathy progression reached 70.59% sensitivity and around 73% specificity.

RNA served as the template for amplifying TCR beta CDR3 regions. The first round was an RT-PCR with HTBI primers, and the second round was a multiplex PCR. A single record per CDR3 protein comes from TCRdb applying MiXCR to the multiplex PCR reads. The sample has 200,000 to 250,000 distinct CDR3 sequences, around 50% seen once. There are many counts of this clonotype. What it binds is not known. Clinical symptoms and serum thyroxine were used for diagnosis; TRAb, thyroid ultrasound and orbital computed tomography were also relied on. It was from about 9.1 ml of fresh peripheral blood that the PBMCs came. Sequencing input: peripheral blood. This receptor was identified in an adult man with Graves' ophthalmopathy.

The CDR3 is CATSGPANTEAFF. CDR3 nucleotides: TGTGCCACCAGTGGCCCGGCGAACACTGAAGCTTTCTTT. The V gene is TRBV24-1, the J gene TRBJ1-1, with D unresolved. This CDR3 has 13 amino acids. Germline V gene sequence: CDR1 KGHDR, CDR2 SFDVKD. Trimming took off 5 bases at V and 1 base at J, with 7 bases between the two ends.